This TCR beta chain came from a study of T cell repertoires in cytomegalovirus infection. Turning to the study itself: Carrying CMV and the relevant HLA type showed in public TCR beta signatures. General study results and limits: Summed frequency of shared TCR beta families picked out CMV carriers who also had the relevant HLA. CMV-specific HLA-C-restricted TCR beta clonotypes dominated the ex vivo response.

Worth noting for this clonotype: The antigen is unknown.

Each CDR3 protein is one row after TCRdb ran MiXCR on the reads. Found here are hundreds of thousands of distinct CDR3 sequences, roughly 35% of them singletons; the top ten hold around 2.6%. The junction had 5 bases not matched to a gene; V was cut back by 3 bases and J by 5 bases. Germline V CDR1 and CDR2: MDHEN, SYDVKM. This CDR3 contains 15 residues. Material: PBMCs. The V and J genes are TRBV28 and TRBJ2-5; 11 nucleotides agree with TRBD2. The receptor was isolated from a human donor in good health (CMV status not recorded). Some clones in this sample may be carry-over from other donors' samples. CDR3 sequence: CASSFFASGGETQYF. CDR3 DNA: TGTGCCAGCAGTTTTTTTGCTAGCGGGGGGGAGACCCAGTACTTC.